This TCR beta chain was recorded in a study of siplizumab effects on memory and regulatory T cells. V lost 2 bases, J lost 3 bases, and 7 bases lay in between. The CDR3 is 13 residues long. CDR1 is LGHNA, CDR2 YNFKEQ, per germline. Assay used: immunoSEQ multiplex PCR; TCRdb lists only in-frame clones, some missing. Among more than 85,000 clones listed, about 91% were seen once. The source of this sequence is a human donor in good health. The chain combines TRBV4-2 with TRBJ2-5; D call uncertain. The sequenced sample consisted of Tregs sorted from blood. The CDR3 here is CASSQFKEETQYF. The CDR3 bases are TGTGCCAGCAGCCAATTCAAGGAAGAGACCCAGTACTTC.